The 19 T cell receptor beta chains presented below share a single source sample, sequenced in a study of control samples from healthy donors and cancer patients. TCRdb's table, derived via immunoSEQ multiplex PCR, lists solely in-frame clones and lacks some. The sample yields 120,000 or so clones, more than 85% seen once. Sequenced sample: blood. The receptors derive from a man younger than 35 in good health.

This clone was seen just once. This chain joins TRBV12-5 and TRBJ1-2, with D possibly TRBD1 on 6 matching bases. The V gene's germline CDR1 is LGHNT and CDR2 FRNRAP. V was cut by 4 bases and J by 4 bases, with 16 bases left in between. This CDR3 has 15 residues. The CDR3, as DNA: TGTGCTAGTGGTTCCCCCGGGGGGGCGGGCTATGGCTACACCTTC. This codes for CASGSPGGAGYGYTF.

The rearrangement links TRBV29-1 to TRBJ1-1; D is perhaps TRBD1 (6 bases). V was cut by 4 bases and J by 1 base, with 13 bases left in between. The germline V gene has CDR1 SQVTM and CDR2 ANQGSEA. The CDR3 covers 14 residues. The CDR3 DNA reads as TGCAGCGTTGTCTCCGGGACATGGAACACTGAAGCTTTCTTT. This translates into CSVVSGTWNTEAFF.

This clone was observed once. The V gene is TRBV30, the J gene TRBJ2-7; tentative D call: TRBD2 (5 bases). In germline, CDR1 is GTSNPN, CDR2 SVGIG (reference sequence). With 1 base removed from V and 4 bases from J, the gap between germline ends came to 11 bases. There are 13 residues in the CDR3. This CDR3 reads CAWSAAGGYEQYF. As DNA, the CDR3 is TGTGCCTGGAGTGCGGCGGGTGGATACGAGCAGTACTTC.

The chain carries TRBV20-1 and TRBJ2-3; D gene uncertain. CDR1 and CDR2 from the germline V gene are DFQATT and SNEGSKA (reference sequence). The CDR3 totals 11 residues. V was shortened by 4 bases and J by 5 bases, with 7 bases between the two germline ends. The CDR3 region is CSAIMIDTQYF. DNA for the CDR3: TGCAGTGCTATAATGATAGATACGCAGTATTTT.

J is TRBJ1-1 and V is TRBV5-1; possible D gene TRBD1, 5 bases. V was trimmed by 3 bases and J by 5 bases, leaving 11 bases between them. The CDR3 spans 13 residues. CDR1 and CDR2 from the germline V gene are SGHRS and YFSETQ. CDR3 bases: TGCGCCAGCAGCTCCGGGGCGGCGACTGAAGCTTTCTTT. It is translated as CASSSGAATEAFF.

The chain couples TRBV10-2 to TRBJ1-1, with unresolved D. Between the trimmed V and J ends, which lost 0 bases and 11 bases, there was a span of 10 bases. The CDR3 spans 12 residues. Per the germline V gene, CDR1 is WSHSY and CDR2 is SAAADI. The CDR3 protein is CASSESRNVAFF. For the CDR3, the DNA is TGCGCCAGCAGTGAGTCCAGGAACGTGGCTTTCTTT.

The chain employs TRBV30 and TRBJ1-2; D remains unclear. Deletions cut 4 bases from V and 5 bases from J, with 17 bases between. The CDR3 covers 14 residues. The V gene's germline CDR1 is GTSNPN and CDR2 SVGIG (reference sequence). The CDR3 region is CAWNPAWIGYGYTF. Here the CDR3 DNA reads TGTGCCTGGAATCCCGCCTGGATTGGGTATGGCTACACCTTC. The whole variable domain, filled in from reference TRBV30 and TRBJ1-2, reads SQTIHQWPATLVQPVGSPLSLECTVEGTSNPNLYWYRQAAGRGLQLLFYSVGIGQISSEVPQNLSASRPQDRQFILSSKKLLLSDSGFYLCAWNPAWIGYGYTFGSGTRLTVV.

V usage is TRBV27 and J usage is TRBJ2-3; 13 bases agree with TRBD2. The CDR3 loop spans 15 amino acids. In germline, CDR1 is MNHEY, CDR2 SMNVEV (reference sequence). Trimming cost V 5 bases and J 1 base; bases outside gene matches: 0. The CDR3 nucleotides read TGTGCCAGCAGTGGGACTAGCGGGGGCACAGATACGCAGTATTTT. Translating gives CASSGTSGGTDTQYF.

The chain is built from TRBV5-6 and TRBJ1-1, with D unresolved. In germline, CDR1 is SGHDT, CDR2 YYEEEE. V was pared by 1 base and J by 7 bases, with 14 bases between. The CDR3 contains 14 residues. CDR3 amino acids: CASSLLKGLGEAFF. The CDR3 region has the DNA TGTGCCAGCAGCTTGTTGAAGGGTCTTGGTGAAGCTTTCTTT.

The chain uses TRBV29-1 and TRBJ2-1, with no clear D. The CDR3 length is 11 residues. V lost 4 bases, J lost 6 bases, and 7 bases lay in between. CDR1 is SQVTM and CDR2 is ANQGSEA in the germline V gene. The DNA of the CDR3 is TGCAGCGTTGCGACGGGCAATGAGCAGTTCTTC. Translating it yields CSVATGNEQFF.

The rearrangement uses TRBV28 and TRBJ1-1; D not certain. V was pared by 5 bases and J by 6 bases, with 13 bases between. In germline, CDR1 is MDHEN, CDR2 SYDVKM. The length of the CDR3 is 13 residues. DNA of the CDR3: TGTGCCAGCAGTCTAAACACCTACGCTGAAGCTTTCTTT. Its protein product is CASSLNTYAEAFF. Looking up the rest from reference TRBV28 and TRBJ1-1 gives the full variable domain: DVKVTQSSRYLVKRTGEKVFLECVQDMDHENMFWYRQDPGLGLRLIYFSYDVKMKEKGDIPEGYSVSREKKERFSLILESASTNQTSMYLCASSLNTYAEAFFGQGTRLTVV.

This chain links TRBV27 with TRBJ1-2, with 7 bases identical to TRBD1. Germline assignment: CDR1 MNHEY and CDR2 SMNVEV (reference sequence). The CDR3 covers 15 residues. Trimming took 4 bases from V and 3 from J; bases not matched to a gene: 8. The CDR3 spells CASSYRQGSDYGYTF. CDR3 nucleotides: TGTGCCAGCAGTTACCGACAGGGATCGGACTATGGCTACACCTTC.

The J gene is TRBJ2-1, the V gene TRBV30; D tentatively fits TRBD1 or TRBD2 (6 bases each). The V end lost 3 bases, the J end lost 7 bases, and 13 bases lay between the germline ends. CDR1 is GTSNPN and CDR2 is SVGIG in the germline V gene (reference sequence). CDR3 length: 13 amino acids. The CDR3 protein is CAWSPGAGNEQFF. In DNA form, the CDR3 reads TGTGCCTGGAGCCCAGGGGCGGGGAATGAGCAGTTCTTC.

The rearrangement joins TRBV15 to TRBJ1-2; D gene unclear. Trimming removed 2 bases at V and 1 base at J, with 5 bases between. Germline V gene lookup returns CDR1 LNHNV and CDR2 YYDKDF (reference sequence). The CDR3 is 13 amino acids. This CDR3 is CATSRQSNYGYTF. In DNA, the CDR3 is TGTGCCACCAGCAGACAGAGTAACTATGGCTACACCTTC.

The rearrangement joins TRBV11-2 to TRBJ1-1; weak D call: TRBD1 (5 bases). In germline, CDR1 is SGHAT, CDR2 FQNNGV. The CDR3 has 15 residues. The V end was cut by 1 base, the J end by 8 bases, with 17 bases between. CDR3 region: CASSLGGWIGWEAFF. CDR3 sequence (DNA): TGTGCCAGCAGCTTAGGGGGCTGGATCGGGTGGGAAGCTTTCTTT.

The CDR3 DNA sequence: TGTGCCAGCAGCGTCAGACAGGGCACCGCGACCCAGTACTTC. Its protein is CASSVRQGTATQYF. The V gene is TRBV9, the J gene TRBJ2-5, with 7 bases fitting TRBD1. The CDR3 is 14 amino acids. V gave up 2 bases and J gave up 7 bases; unmatched junction bases: 8. Germline V gene sequence: CDR1 SGDLS, CDR2 YYNGEE.

Remarks on this clone: The sample contains more than one DNA sequence encoding this CDR3. This chain links TRBV18 with TRBJ1-1; D unclear. V lost 0 bases and J 0 bases, leaving 8 bases between the germline ends. This CDR3 region has 15 residues. From germline, CDR1 is KGHSH and CDR2 LQKENI. CDR3 amino acids: CASSPPRNMNTEAFF. Here the CDR3 DNA reads TGTGCCAGCTCACCACCGCGGAACATGAACACTGAAGCTTTCTTT.

The J gene is TRBJ2-5, the V gene TRBV6-4; D is undetermined. The CDR3 runs 15 residues. The V end was cut by 5 bases, the J end by 1 base, with 14 bases between. The germline CDR1 and CDR2 sequences are MRHNA and SNTAGT. The CDR3 loop is CASSPDAGVQETQYF. CDR3 in DNA: TGTGCCAGCAGTCCCGACGCAGGCGTCCAAGAGACCCAGTACTTC.

The chain joins TRBV18 to TRBJ1-1; D unresolved. Trimming shortened V by 7 bases and J by 4 bases, and 13 bases separated the two germline ends. Germline-derived CDR1 and CDR2 are KGHSH and LQKENI. The CDR3 totals 13 residues. CDR3 nucleotides: TGTGCCAGCTTCGACATGAAGGGCACTGAAGCTTTCTTT. Translating it yields CASFDMKGTEAFF.